Sequencing of this T cell receptor (beta chain) was carried out in a study of T cells after yellow fever vaccination. Study as a whole: SMART-Seq v4 Ultra Low Input prepared the low-cell-number fractions.

Production of TCR cDNA was by 5'RACE template switching, which also added a universal primer site and UMIs. TCRdb passed the 5' RACE reads through MiXCR, listing each CDR3 protein once. This sample has 100,000 to 150,000 distinct CDR3 sequences; 8.9% occur once, and the top ten carry almost 40%. Points from the study as a whole: Within FACS-sorted repertoires, abundant clonotypes contaminating from the bulk population could be present. Booster sampling recovered most clones from primary vaccination (roughly 97% CD4, 80% to 90% CD8).

A word on this clonotype: Its matching antigen is unknown.

With 0 bases clipped from V and 1 base from J, the junction kept 1 base outside the gene matches. CDR3 size: 17 residues. Germline V gives CDR1 SEHNR, CDR2 FQNEAQ (reference sequence). This sample comprised CD8+ T cells sorted from PBMCs, obtained on the day of the yellow fever booster vaccination. The TCR originated in a man between 18 and 29 years old who received the YFV17D yellow fever vaccine. The chain carries TRBV7-9 and TRBJ2-4; 12 bases line up with TRBD2. The CDR3, as DNA: TGTGCCAGCAGCTTAGCTGGACTAGCGGGGGCCAAAAACATTCAGTACTTC. Its translation: CASSLAGLAGAKNIQYF.